This TCR beta chain was found in a study of fetal regulatory T cell absence and autoimmunity. This was a survey-level run. Sequencing was performed with immunoSEQ multiplex PCR; in TCRdb, only in-frame clones are kept and a portion is missing. This table holds about 95,000 clones, less than 80% found once. Whole-study results and caveats: TRB gene family usage was broadly similar in cord blood and pancreas. In IPEX, the enrichment was taken to support antigen-driven autoimmunity before birth.

The germline V gene has CDR1 KGHSH and CDR2 LQKENI. The CDR3 runs 16 residues. V gave up 5 bases and J gave up 5 bases; unmatched junction bases: 9. A word on this clone: The target antigen is unknown.

The specimen sequenced was pancreas tissue. V is TRBV18 and J is TRBJ2-3, with TRBD2 identical over 11 bases. This sequence was found in a male donor with IPEX syndrome. The CDR3 DNA reads TGTGCCAGCTCAGCTGGGACTAGCGGCTTCAGAGATACGCAGTATTTT. This sequence encodes CASSAGTSGFRDTQYF.